This T cell receptor beta chain was recorded in a study of cytomegalovirus exposure and HLA in healthy donors (dated by TCRdb to between 2016 and 2019). Study-wide context: An earlier analysis of several hundred of the donors reported about 300 Gb of sequence data and 117 million unique TCR beta sequences obtained from approximately 180 million T cells. Approximately 310 gigabases of sequencing data and around 90 million unique TCR sequences made up an early release that covered about 640 HLA-typed donors. The genetic ancestry cluster associated with self-reported Caucasian donors included 81% of the approximately 400 genotyped donors. The aim of the study was to test whether cataloging public T cell receptors could identify signatures of past pathogen exposure. The study profiled the T cell repertoires of approximately 700 subjects by immunosequencing and related them to cytomegalovirus serostatus. In addition to the first cohort of around 670 subjects, a separate validation cohort of some 120 different subjects was used. High-throughput TCR immunosequencing, statistical association of individual TCRs with disease status, and machine learning were combined to predict cytomegalovirus infection status. A later analysis re-examined previously published TCR beta repertoires from more than 650 donors and added high-resolution HLA genotyping to investigate patterns of TCR occurrence. In the later analysis, no new phenotypic data were used to find candidate immune exposures; instead, reliance was placed on TCR beta sequences and their occurrence across donors. An earlier analysis of approximately 630 of the donors applied high-throughput TCR beta sequencing to assess whether each TCR beta V gene segment acted as functional or pseudogenic. Alongside the repertoire data, information on donor age, sex, ethnicity and CMV serostatus was compiled. In a later genetic analysis, genome-wide SNP genotypes for about 65% of the 666 donors were used, and that subset was treated as a discovery cohort. Every discovery cohort repertoire had been produced on one sequencing platform. Both class I and class II loci were covered by HLA typing, at four-digit resolution. The number of donors typed differed by locus, with roughly 620-630 for A, B, C, DRB1 and DQB1, around 560 for DQA1, 600 to 610 for DPA1, and under 490 for DPB1. Roughly 5 DR-DQ haplotypes were handled as single units for association and clustering, since linkage in the cohort was strong. Among a few hundred genotyped donors of the cohort, an average of 235,054 unique TCR beta nucleotide sequences were sequenced per donor, around 20% of them non-productive. What the authors observed across the whole study: Most TCR sequences were observed very rarely across donors, whereas some public TCRs were present in many individuals. Because HLA typing was unavailable for some donors at each locus, only the typed subset was used in association tests. The sequencing pipeline was judged likely to have produced a cluster of highly shared sequence variants as a technical artifact. Only TCR beta chains were sequenced in this cohort, and the absence of alpha or paired-chain data limited detectable features. In a later analysis, the rate of TCR association differed among HLA loci, with DRB1 alleles having the most associated TCRs and HLA-C alleles having the fewest. Strong co-occurrence of HLA alleles, especially DR and DQ, made assigning TCR associations to individual alleles difficult. Compared with equally common non-associated chains, HLA-associated TCR beta chains in a later analysis were more clonally expanded and had lower generation probabilities. Correlated functional status among segregating V segments might reflect linkage disequilibrium, but an unknown experimental factor could not be ruled out. A later analysis associated 16,951 TCR beta sequences with specific HLA alleles at a false discovery rate of 0.05. Immune exposure information for the cohort was limited to CMV serostatus. Compared with the roughly 600-donor mean, donors in an Asian-associated ancestry cluster had fewer N-insertions in productive TCRs, according to a later genetic analysis. A later analysis found that most CMV-associated TCR beta chains appeared HLA-restricted, with HLA associations seemingly driven largely by CMV exposure. Because counts were too low, roughly 17 rarely observed V segments, including chromosome 9 orphons, were left out of the earlier analysis of about 620 of the donors. The classifier was reported to diagnose cytomegalovirus status with high specificity and sensitivity in both the original cohort and the validation cohort. In a later analysis, several top co-occurrence clusters were reported to appear linked to parvovirus B19, influenza, CMV and Epstein-Barr virus. In a later genetic analysis, a missense DCLRE1C variant was associated with V-gene and J-gene trimming of TCR beta chains, and the association was replicated in an independent cohort. It was suggested by the authors that the approach could potentially be generalized to other disease states and immunological phenotypes. In the study, 150 to 200 TCR beta chains were listed as associated with cytomegalovirus. In vitro tests confirmed that a few of the cytomegalovirus-associated TCR beta chains recognize cytomegalovirus antigens. A further reported finding was that TCR beta sequences accurately predicted the HLA-A and HLA-B alleles for most subjects in the first cohort. An earlier analysis of some 560 of the donors showed that most TCR beta V segments appeared in productive rearrangements either about 87% or about 30% of the time, which broadly matched IMGT annotations. Sequencing depth was assumed to be roughly uniform across donors in the presence/absence analyses, though that assumption may not hold.

The cohort comprised approximately 700 healthy bone marrow donors. At the time of sampling, all cohort members were nominally healthy, though unrecorded immune exposures were likely present. The donor tested CMV seronegative, placing the donor among the 352 seronegative members of the cohort. A peripheral blood sample was provided by each donor, and peripheral blood mononuclear cells were used for TCR beta sequencing. Genomic DNA extraction from the blood cell samples was performed with the Qiagen DNeasy Blood Extraction Kit. For this clone: The antigen it recognizes is unknown. The input lacks base qualities; no much larger clone sits a single base away.

Receptors were amplified or captured by the immunoSEQ multiplex PCR assay. The multiplex PCR relied on a mix of 60 forward primers for TCR Vbeta segments and 13 reverse primers for TCR Jbeta segments. The CDR3 region of rearranged TCR beta genes was amplified from genomic DNA with a multiplex PCR assay. On the Illumina HiSeq System, the amplified TCR beta libraries were sequenced as 87-base-pair reads. On the authors' methods: A later analysis counted around 72 million unique TCR beta chains across the 700 or so repertoires, and 9.5 million to 11 million of these chains were shared by at least two donors. A nearest-neighbor algorithm error-corrected the raw reads and collapsed the reads into unique sequences, merging closely related sequences to remove PCR and sequencing errors. Alignment of CDR3 sequences to IMGT reference sequences was used to assign V, D and J gene segments. For a sequence to be retained, at least a six-nucleotide match to both a V gene segment and a J gene segment was required. A rearrangement was called productive if the CDR3 had no stop codons and remained in frame with V and J, and every other rearrangement was called non-productive. CDR3 was defined by IMGT convention, running from the second conserved V-encoded cysteine to the conserved J-encoded phenylalanine. Sequences without an unambiguous match to a single V gene segment were excluded from the earlier analysis of about 640 of the donors. In an earlier analysis of a few hundred of the donors, V segments were called functional above 56.7% productive rearrangements and were called segregating when the between-donor standard deviation exceeded 5%. To diagnose cytomegalovirus status from the catalog of TCR beta chain sequences, a statistical classification framework was built. In a later analysis, V and J genes were assigned by comparing TCR nucleotide sequences against IMGT/GENE-DB human TR gene sequences. Using the TCRdist pipeline, a later analysis assigned CDR3 sequences along with most-parsimonious VDJ recombination scenarios. In a later analysis, every TCR beta chain was defined by the combination of its CDR3 amino acid sequence and its V-gene family, and reads without a unique V-gene family were dropped. A later analysis removed 592 highly shared, low-generation-probability nucleotide sequences to deal with suspected cross-contamination and a sequencing artifact. For each public chain, a later analysis derived a clonal expansion index from normalized ranks of inferred template counts within each repertoire. Generation probabilities in a later analysis came from a VDJ recombination model fitted to out-of-frame rearrangements, and those results were checked against IGoR. In a later analysis, hypergeometric tests were used to score TCR-TCR, TCR-HLA and TCR-CMV co-occurrence, with a repertoire-size bias correction applied to TCR pairs. False discovery rates were estimated in a later analysis by permuting HLA or CMV assignments 20 times. In a later analysis, co-occurring TCRs were grouped with DBSCAN, and TCRdist sequence similarity was added when clustering was performed within HLA-allele-positive subsets. For co-occurrence clustering, repertoires with fewer than 30,000 or more than 120,000 public chains were excluded, along with five repertoires with anomalous nucleotide sharing. What TCRdb holds here is the immuneACCESS table cut down to in-frame rearrangements. Part of the clones is not present; checked against another copy, under half of the missing clones reflect an unresolved V gene, and the others are unexplained. For V, J and clone size, that table is used; D and trimming come from the DNA. The sample table holds tens of thousands of clones, of which around 75% were seen once. Together, the top ten hold 2% to 2.5% of the sample.

This sequence originates from a man aged 40-49 years in good health and CMV-seronegative. The sequenced material came from PBMCs.

Here the CDR3 is given as CASSFFSLAGEAFF. Read as DNA, the sequence is TGTGCCAGCAGCTTCTTTTCGCTCGCCGGTGAAGCTTTCTTT. The chain is assembled from TRBV7-9 and TRBJ1-1; too little of a D gene remains to name it. The CDR3 starts with the cysteine, ends with the phenylalanine, and has 14 residues. Only CDR3 DNA is held: 42 bases, read in frame from base 1. Trimming removed 3 bases from V and 7 bases from J, leaving 15 bases between the germline ends. For CDR1 and CDR2, the germline V gene (reference sequence) lists SEHNR and FQNEAQ.